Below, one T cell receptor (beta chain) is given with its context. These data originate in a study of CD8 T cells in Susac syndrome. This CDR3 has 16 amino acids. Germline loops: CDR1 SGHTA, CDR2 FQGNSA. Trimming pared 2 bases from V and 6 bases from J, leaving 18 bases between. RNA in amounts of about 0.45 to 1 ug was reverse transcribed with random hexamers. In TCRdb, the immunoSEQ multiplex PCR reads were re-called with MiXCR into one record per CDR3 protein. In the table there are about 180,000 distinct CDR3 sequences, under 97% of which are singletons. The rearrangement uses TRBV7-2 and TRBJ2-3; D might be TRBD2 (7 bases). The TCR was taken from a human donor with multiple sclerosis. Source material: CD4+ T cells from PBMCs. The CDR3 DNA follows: TGTGCCAGCAGCTTACGCGGGGGCGCCCCCGGGGATACGCAGTATTTT. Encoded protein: CASSLRGGAPGDTQYF.